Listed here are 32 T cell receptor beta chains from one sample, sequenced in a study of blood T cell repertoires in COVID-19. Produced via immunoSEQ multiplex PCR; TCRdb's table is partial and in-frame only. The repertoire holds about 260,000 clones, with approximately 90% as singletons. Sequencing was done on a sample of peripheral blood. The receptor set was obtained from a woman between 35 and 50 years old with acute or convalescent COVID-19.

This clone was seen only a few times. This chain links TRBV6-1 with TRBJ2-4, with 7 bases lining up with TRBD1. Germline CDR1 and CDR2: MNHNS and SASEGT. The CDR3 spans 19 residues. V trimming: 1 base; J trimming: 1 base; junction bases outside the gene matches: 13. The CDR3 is CASSEVPVRGGSAKNIQYF. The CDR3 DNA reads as TGTGCCAGCAGTGAAGTCCCTGTTCGAGGGGGCAGTGCCAAAAACATTCAGTACTTC.

This CDR3 reads CASSLRRLAGDSDTQYF. The CDR3 DNA sequence: TGTGCCAGCAGCTTACGGCGGCTAGCGGGGGACTCAGATACGCAGTATTTT. The chain carries TRBV7-8 and TRBJ2-3, with TRBD2 matching 10 bases. Trimming cost V 2 bases and J 4 bases; bases outside gene matches: 9. This CDR3 has 17 residues. Germline loops: CDR1 SGHVS, CDR2 FQNEAQ.

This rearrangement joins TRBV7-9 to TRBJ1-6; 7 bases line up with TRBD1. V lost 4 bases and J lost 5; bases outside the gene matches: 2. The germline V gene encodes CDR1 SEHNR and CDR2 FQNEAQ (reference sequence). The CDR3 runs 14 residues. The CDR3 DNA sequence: TGTGCCAGCAGCTGGGACAGCAATAATTCACCCCTCCACTTT. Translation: CASSWDSNNSPLHF.

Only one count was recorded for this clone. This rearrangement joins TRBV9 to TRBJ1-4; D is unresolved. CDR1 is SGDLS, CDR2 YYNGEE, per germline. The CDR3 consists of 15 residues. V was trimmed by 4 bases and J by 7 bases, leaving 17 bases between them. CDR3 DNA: TGTGCCAGCAGCCCAACAGTCTCCGCGGGTGAAAAACTGTTTTTT. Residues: CASSPTVSAGEKLFF.

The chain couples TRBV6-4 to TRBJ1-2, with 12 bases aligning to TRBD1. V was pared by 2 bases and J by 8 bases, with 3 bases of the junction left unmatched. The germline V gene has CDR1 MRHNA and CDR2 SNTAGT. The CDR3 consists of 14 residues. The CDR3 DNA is TGTGCCAGCAGTGACCAGGGACAGGGGGCCGGCTACACCTTC. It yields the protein CASSDQGQGAGYTF.

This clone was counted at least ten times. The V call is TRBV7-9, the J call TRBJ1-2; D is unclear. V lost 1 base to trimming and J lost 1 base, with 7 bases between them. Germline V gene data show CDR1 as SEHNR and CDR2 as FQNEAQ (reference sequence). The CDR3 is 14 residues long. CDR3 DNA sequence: TGTGCCAGCAGCTTAGTTGAGGGTAACTATGGCTACACCTTC. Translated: CASSLVEGNYGYTF. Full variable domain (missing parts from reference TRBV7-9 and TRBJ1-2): DTGVSQNPRHKITKRGQNVTFRCDPISEHNRLYWYRQTLGQGPEFLTYFQNEAQLEKSRLLSDRFSAERPKGSFSTLEIQRTEQGDSAMYLCASSLVEGNYGYTFGSGTRLTVV.

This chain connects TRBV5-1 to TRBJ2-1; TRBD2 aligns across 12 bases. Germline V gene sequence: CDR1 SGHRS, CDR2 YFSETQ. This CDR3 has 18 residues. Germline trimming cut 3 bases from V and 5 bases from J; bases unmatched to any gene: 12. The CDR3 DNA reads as TGCGCCAGCAGCTCCCGTTCCCCAACTAGCGGGGGGCACAATGAGCAGTTCTTC. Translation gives CASSSRSPTSGGHNEQFF.

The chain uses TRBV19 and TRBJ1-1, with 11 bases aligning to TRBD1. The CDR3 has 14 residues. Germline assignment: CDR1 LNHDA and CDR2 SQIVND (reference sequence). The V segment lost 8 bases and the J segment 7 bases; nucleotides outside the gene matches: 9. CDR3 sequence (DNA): TGTGCCAGTCTTCCAACGGGGACAGGGGGTGAAGCTTTCTTT. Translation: CASLPTGTGGEAFF. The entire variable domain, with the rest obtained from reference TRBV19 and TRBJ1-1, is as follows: DGGITQSPKYLFRKEGQNVTLSCEQNLNHDAMYWYRQDPGQGLRLIYYSQIVNDFQKGDIAEGYSVSREKKESFPLTVTSAQKNPTAFYLCASLPTGTGGEAFFGQGTRLTVV.

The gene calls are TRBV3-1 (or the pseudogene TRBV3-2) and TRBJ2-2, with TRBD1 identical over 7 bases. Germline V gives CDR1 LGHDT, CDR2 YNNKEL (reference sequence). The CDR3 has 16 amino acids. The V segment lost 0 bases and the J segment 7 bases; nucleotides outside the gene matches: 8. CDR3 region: CASSQDSEGAVGELFF. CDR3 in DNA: TGTGCCAGCAGCCAAGATTCAGAGGGGGCCGTCGGGGAGCTGTTTTTT.

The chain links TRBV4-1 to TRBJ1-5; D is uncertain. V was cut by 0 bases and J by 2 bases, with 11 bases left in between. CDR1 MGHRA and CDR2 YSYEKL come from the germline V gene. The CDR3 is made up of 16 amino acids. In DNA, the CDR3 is TGCGCCAGCAGCCAAGATAACGCGGTTGGCAATCAGCCCCAGCATTTT. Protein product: CASSQDNAVGNQPQHF.

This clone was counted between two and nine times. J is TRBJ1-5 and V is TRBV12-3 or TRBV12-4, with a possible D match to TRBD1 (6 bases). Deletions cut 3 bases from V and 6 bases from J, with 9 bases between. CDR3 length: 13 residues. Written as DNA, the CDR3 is TGTGCCAGCAGTTTCAGGGGTGGTCAGCCCCAGCATTTT. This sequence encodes CASSFRGGQPQHF.

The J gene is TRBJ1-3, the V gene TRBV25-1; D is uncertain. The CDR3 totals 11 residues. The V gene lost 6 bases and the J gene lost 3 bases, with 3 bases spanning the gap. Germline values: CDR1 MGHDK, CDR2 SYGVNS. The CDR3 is CASSIGNTIYF. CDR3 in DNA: TGTGCCAGCAGCATTGGAAACACCATATATTTT.

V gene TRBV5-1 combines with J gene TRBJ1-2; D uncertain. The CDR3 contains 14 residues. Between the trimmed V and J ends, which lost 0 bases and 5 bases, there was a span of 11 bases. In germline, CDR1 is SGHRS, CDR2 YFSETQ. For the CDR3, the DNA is TGCGCCAGCAGCTTGGGGTCGAGGGAATATGGCTACACCTTC. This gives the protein CASSLGSREYGYTF.

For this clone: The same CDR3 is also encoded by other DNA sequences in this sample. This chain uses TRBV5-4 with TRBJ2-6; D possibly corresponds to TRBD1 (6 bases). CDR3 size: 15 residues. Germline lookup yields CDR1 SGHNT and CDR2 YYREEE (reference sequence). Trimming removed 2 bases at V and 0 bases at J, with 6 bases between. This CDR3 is CASSLGGSGANVLTF. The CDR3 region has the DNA TGTGCCAGCAGCTTAGGGGGCTCTGGGGCCAACGTCCTGACTTTC.

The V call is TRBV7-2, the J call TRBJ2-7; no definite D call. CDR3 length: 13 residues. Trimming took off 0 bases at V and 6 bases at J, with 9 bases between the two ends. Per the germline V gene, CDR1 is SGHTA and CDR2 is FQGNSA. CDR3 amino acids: CASSLARESEQYV. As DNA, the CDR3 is TGTGCCAGCAGCTTAGCGCGCGAGAGCGAGCAGTACGTC.

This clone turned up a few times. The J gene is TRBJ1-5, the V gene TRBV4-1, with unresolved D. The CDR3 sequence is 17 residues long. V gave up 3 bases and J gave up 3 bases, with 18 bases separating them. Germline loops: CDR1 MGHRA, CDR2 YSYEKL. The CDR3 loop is CASSHRMGEGFNQPQHF. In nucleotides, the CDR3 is TGCGCCAGCAGCCACCGAATGGGAGAAGGCTTCAATCAGCCCCAGCATTTT.

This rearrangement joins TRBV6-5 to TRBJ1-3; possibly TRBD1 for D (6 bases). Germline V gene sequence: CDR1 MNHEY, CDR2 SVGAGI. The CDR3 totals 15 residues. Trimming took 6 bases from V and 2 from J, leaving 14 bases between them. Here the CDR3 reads CASRANQGTGNTIYF. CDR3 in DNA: TGTGCCAGCAGGGCGAATCAGGGGACTGGAAACACCATATATTTT.

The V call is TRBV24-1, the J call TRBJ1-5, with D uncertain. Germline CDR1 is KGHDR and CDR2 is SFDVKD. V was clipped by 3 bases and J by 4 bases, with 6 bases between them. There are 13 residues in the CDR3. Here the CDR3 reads CATSDRGNQPQHF. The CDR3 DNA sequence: TGTGCCACCAGTGATCGCGGTAATCAGCCCCAGCATTTT.

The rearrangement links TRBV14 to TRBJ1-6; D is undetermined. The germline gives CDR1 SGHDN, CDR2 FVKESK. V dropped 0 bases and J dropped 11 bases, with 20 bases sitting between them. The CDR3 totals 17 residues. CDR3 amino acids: CASSQDPRISTITPLHF. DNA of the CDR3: TGTGCCAGCAGCCAAGATCCGAGGATCTCAACCATTACACCCCTCCACTTT.

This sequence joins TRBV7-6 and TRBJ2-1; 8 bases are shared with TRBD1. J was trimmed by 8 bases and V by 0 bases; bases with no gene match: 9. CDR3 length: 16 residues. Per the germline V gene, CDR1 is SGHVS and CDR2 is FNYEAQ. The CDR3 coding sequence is TGTGCCAGCAGCTTAGCGCGTGGACAGGGTATAGATGAGCAGTTCTTC. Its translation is CASSLARGQGIDEQFF.

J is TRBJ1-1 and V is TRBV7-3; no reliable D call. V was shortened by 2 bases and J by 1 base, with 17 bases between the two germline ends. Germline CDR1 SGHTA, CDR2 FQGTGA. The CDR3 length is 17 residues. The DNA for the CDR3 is TGTGCCAGCAGCTTAGTCCCCCGCGGGAATCGGAACACTGAAGCTTTCTTT. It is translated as CASSLVPRGNRNTEAFF.

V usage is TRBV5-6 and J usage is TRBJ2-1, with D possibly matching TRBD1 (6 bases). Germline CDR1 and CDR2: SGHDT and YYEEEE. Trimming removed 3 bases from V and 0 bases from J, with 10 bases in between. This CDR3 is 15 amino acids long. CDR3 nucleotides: TGTGCCAGCAGCTCGGGACAAGGCTCCTACAATGAGCAGTTCTTC. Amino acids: CASSSGQGSYNEQFF.

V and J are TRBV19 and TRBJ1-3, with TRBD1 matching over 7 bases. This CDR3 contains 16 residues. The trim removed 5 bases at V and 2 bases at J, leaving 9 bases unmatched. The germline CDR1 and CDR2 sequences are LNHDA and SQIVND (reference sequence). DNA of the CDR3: TGTGCCAGTAGTCCCCTGCGGCAGGGGGCTGGAAACACCATATATTTT. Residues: CASSPLRQGAGNTIYF.

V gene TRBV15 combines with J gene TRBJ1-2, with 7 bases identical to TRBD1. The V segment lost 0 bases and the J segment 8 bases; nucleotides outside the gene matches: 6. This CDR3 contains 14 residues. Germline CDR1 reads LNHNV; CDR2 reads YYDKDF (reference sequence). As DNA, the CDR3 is TGTGCCACCAGCAGAGATCGACAGGGAGAGGGCTACACCTTC. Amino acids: CATSRDRQGEGYTF.

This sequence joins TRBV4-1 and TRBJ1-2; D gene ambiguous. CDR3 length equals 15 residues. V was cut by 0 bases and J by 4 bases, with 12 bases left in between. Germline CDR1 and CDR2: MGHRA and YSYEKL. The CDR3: CASSQEGKPGYGYTF. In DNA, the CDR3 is TGCGCCAGCAGCCAAGAGGGTAAACCGGGCTATGGCTACACCTTC.

CDR3 nucleotides: TGTGCCAGCAGTGGGTACCGGGACAGGGGAACAGATACGCAGTATTTT. This translates into CASSGYRDRGTDTQYF. This chain joins TRBV2 and TRBJ2-3; TRBD1 agrees at 10 bases. Germline V gene data show CDR1 as SNHLY and CDR2 as FYNNEI. The CDR3 totals 16 residues. V shed 4 bases and J 3 bases; nucleotides not matched to a gene: 7.

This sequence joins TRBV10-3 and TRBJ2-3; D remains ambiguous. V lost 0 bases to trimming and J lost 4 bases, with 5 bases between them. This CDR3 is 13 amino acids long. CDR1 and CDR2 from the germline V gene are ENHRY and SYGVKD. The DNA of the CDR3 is TGTGCCATCAGTGAGTCGGAGTCAGATACGCAGTATTTT. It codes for CAISESESDTQYF.

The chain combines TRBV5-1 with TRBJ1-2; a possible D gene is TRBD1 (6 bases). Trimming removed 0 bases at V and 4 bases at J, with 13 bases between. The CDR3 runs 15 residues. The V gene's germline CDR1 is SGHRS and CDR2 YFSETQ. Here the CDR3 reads CASSLARGPSYGYTF. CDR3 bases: TGCGCCAGCAGCTTGGCCAGGGGACCCTCCTATGGCTACACCTTC.

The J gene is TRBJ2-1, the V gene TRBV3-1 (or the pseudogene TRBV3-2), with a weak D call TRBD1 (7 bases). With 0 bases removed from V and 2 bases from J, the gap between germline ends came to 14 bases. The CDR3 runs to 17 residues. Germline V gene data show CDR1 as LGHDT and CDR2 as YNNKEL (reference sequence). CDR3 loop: CASSQDGGTAAYNEQFF. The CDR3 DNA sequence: TGTGCCAGCAGCCAAGATGGGGGGACAGCGGCCTACAATGAGCAGTTCTTC.

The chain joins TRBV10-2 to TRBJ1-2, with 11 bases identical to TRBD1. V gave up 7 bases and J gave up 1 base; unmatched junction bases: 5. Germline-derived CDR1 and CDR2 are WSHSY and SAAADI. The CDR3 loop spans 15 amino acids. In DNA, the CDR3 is TGCGCCAGCAATCGGGACAGGGGGGGTAACTATGGCTACACCTTC. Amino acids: CASNRDRGGNYGYTF.

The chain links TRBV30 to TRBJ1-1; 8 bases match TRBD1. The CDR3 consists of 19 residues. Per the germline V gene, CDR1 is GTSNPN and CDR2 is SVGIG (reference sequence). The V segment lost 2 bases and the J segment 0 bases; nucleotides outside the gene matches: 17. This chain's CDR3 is CAWSRPGQGSASMNTEAFF. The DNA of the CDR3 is TGTGCCTGGAGTAGACCCGGACAGGGTTCAGCCAGCATGAACACTGAAGCTTTCTTT.

The DNA of the CDR3 is TGTGCCAGCCTTACGGGGTACTCTGGAAACACCATATATTTT. It codes for CASLTGYSGNTIYF. This sequence joins TRBV19 and TRBJ1-3; D is unresolved. The CDR3 runs 14 residues. Germline-derived CDR1 and CDR2 are LNHDA and SQIVND (reference sequence). Trimming took off 9 bases at V and 0 bases at J, with 12 bases between the two ends.